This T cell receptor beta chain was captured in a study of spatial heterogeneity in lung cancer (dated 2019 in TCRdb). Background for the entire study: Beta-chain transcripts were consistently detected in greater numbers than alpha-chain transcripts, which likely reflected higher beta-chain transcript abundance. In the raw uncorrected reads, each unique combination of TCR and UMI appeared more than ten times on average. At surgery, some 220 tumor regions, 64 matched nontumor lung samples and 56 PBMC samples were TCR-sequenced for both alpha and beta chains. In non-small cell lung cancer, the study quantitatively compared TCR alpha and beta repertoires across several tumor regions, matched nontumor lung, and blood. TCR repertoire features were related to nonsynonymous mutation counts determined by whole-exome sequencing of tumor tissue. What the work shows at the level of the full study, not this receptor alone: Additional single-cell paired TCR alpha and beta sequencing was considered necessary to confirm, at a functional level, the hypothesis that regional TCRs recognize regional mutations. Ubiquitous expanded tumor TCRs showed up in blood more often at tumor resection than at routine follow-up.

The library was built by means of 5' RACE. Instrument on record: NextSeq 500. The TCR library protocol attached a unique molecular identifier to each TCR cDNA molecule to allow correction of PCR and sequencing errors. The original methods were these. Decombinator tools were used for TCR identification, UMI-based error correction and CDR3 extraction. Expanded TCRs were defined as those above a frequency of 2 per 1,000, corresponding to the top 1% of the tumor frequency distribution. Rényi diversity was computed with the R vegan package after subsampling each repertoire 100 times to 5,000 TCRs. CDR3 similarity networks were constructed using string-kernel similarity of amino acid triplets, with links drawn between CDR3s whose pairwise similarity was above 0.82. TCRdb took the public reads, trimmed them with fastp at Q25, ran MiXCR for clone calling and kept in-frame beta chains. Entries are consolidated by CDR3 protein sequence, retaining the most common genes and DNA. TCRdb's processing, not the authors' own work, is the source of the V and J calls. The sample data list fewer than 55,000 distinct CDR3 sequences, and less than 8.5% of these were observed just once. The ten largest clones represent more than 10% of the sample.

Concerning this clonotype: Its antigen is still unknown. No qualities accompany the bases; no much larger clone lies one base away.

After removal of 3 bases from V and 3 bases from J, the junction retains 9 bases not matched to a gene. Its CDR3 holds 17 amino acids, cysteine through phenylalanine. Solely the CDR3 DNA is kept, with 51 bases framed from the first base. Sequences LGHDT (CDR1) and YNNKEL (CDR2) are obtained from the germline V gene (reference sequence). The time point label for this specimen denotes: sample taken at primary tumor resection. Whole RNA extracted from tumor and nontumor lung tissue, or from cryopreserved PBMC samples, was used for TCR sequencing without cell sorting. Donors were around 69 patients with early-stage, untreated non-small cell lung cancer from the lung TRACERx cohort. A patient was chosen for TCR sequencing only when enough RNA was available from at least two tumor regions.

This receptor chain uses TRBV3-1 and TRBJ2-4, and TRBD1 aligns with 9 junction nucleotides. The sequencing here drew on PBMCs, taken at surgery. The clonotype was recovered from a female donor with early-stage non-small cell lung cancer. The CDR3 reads CASSQGTGKMGKNIQYF. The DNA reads TGTGCCAGCAGCCAGGGGACAGGGAAGATGGGCAAAAACATTCAGTACTTC.